This is a list of T cell receptor beta chains from one sample in a study of blood T cells in healthy people across ages. In TCRdb, the 5' RACE reads were re-called with MiXCR into one record per CDR3 protein. This sample has around 1,700,000 distinct CDR3 sequences, with 28% found just once. The specimen was blood. Source of these receptors: a young woman in good health. Both conserved end residues are part of each CDR3. Fields, in order: J gene, clone size, V gene, D gene, CDR3 protein, CDR3 DNA. A D gene is named only where the DNA matches it firmly. The listing skips clone size in some rows; elsewhere it reads once, few, many or a size class.

TRBJ2-1 | few | TRBV6-2/TRBV6-3 | NA | CASSYSLTGTYNEQFF | TGTGCCAGCAGTTACTCCCTGACGGGGACCTACAATGAGCAGTTCTTC
TRBJ2-7 | NA | TRBV4-3 | TRBD2 | CASSQALLAGASYEQYF | TGCGCCAGCAGCCAAGCTCTCCTAGCGGGGGCCTCCTACGAGCAGTACTTC
TRBJ1-6 | once | TRBV9 | TRBD1 | CASSATGTGSFVALHF | TGTGCCAGCAGCGCGACCGGGACAGGGAGTTTTGTGGCCCTCCACTTT
TRBJ2-7 | NA | TRBV20-1 | TRBD2 | CSARSPREGRHEQYF | TGCAGTGCTAGAAGCCCTAGGGAGGGGAGACACGAGCAGTACTTC
TRBJ2-3 | NA | TRBV5-1 | NA | CASRPTGKDTQYF | TGCGCCAGCAGACCAACAGGGAAAGATACGCAGTATTTT
TRBJ2-1 | NA | TRBV20-1 | TRBD2 | CSAHTGTRKHNEQFF | TGCAGTGCTCATACCGGGACTAGAAAACACAATGAGCAGTTCTTC
TRBJ2-1 | NA | TRBV5-5 | NA | CASSFYQNAYNEQFF | TGTGCCAGCAGCTTTTACCAGAACGCCTACAATGAGCAGTTCTTC
TRBJ2-7 | NA | TRBV7-6 | NA | CASSLDRAGEEPQYF | TGTGCCAGCAGCTTAGACCGAGCAGGGGAGGAGCCCCAGTACTTC
TRBJ2-3 | NA | TRBV12-3/TRBV12-4 | NA | CASSFPGTGSTDTQYF | TGTGCCAGCAGTTTTCCGGGGACTGGAAGCACAGATACGCAGTATTTT
TRBJ2-1 | NA | TRBV20-1 | NA | CSAREGGIGEQFF | TGCAGTGCTAGAGAAGGAGGGATCGGGGAGCAGTTCTTC
TRBJ2-7 | many | TRBV3-1 | NA | CASSQSVGYEQYF | TGTGCCAGCAGCCAAAGTGTAGGATACGAGCAGTACTTC
TRBJ2-7 | many | TRBV5-1 | TRBD2 | CASSFGYSGGNSYEQYF | TGCGCCAGCAGCTTTGGGTACAGCGGGGGAAACTCCTACGAGCAGTACTTC
TRBJ2-1 | NA | TRBV20-1 | TRBD2 | CSARAAGVLYNGQFF | TGCAGTGCTAGAGCGGCGGGAGTGCTCTACAATGGGCAGTTCTTC